This T cell receptor beta chain was sequenced in a study of cytomegalovirus exposure and HLA in healthy donors. Assay: immunoSEQ multiplex PCR; the TCRdb copy retains only in-frame clones and omits some. The data show some 340,000 clones, about nine tenths seen once. In the case of this clone: Its specificity is unknown.

Overall study findings and caveats: Cytomegalovirus association was assigned to over 150 TCR beta chains. First-cohort TCR clusters were later found to tend to co-occur in the 90 to 150 validation repertoires.

The CDR3 is made up of 13 amino acids. V was cut by 1 base and J by 6 bases, with 10 bases left in between. The germline gives CDR1 KGHSH, CDR2 LQKENI. This clonotype originated in a woman aged 25 to 45 in good health and CMV-seropositive. The material sequenced was PBMCs. This chain connects TRBV18 to TRBJ2-7, with D unresolved. This chain's CDR3 is CASSPQGFSEQYF. Here the CDR3 DNA reads TGTGCCAGCTCACCACAGGGTTTTAGCGAGCAGTACTTC.